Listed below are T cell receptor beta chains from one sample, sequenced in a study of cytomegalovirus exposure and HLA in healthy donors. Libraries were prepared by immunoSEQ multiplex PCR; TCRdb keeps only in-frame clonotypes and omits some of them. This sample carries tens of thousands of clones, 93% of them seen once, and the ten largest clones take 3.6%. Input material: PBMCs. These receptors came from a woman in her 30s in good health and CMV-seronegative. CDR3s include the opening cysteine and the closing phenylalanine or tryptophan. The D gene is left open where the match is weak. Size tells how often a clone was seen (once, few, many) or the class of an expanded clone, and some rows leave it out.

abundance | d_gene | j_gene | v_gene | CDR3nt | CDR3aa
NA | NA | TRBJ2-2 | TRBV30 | TGTGCCTGGAGTGTACGCCTAGTTAATGGGGAGCTGTTTTTT | CAWSVRLVNGELFF
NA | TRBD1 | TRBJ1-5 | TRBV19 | TGTGCCAGTAGTATCCCTACAGGGGGCTGGACCCAGCCCCAGCATTTT | CASSIPTGGWTQPQHF
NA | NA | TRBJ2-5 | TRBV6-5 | TGTGCCAGCAGGAAGGCGGGGGCAGAGACCCAGTACTTC | CASRKAGAETQYF
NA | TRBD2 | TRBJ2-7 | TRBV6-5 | TGTGCCAGCAAGTCTAGCGGGAGGTACGAGCAGTACTTC | CASKSSGRYEQYF
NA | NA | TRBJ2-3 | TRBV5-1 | TGCGCCAGCAGCCTAACTCCAACAGATACGCAGTATTTT | CASSLTPTDTQYF
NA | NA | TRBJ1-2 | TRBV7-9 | TGTGCCAGCAGCTTAAGGTCAGGGGTACTTGGCTACACCTTC | CASSLRSGVLGYTF
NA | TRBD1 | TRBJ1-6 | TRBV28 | TGTGCCAGCAGGGTGGACAGGGGGAATTCACCCCTCCACTTT | CASRVDRGNSPLHF
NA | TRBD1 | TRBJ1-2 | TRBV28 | TGTGCCAGCAGCGGAGGGGGCCGGGGCCCAGTTCGAGACACCTTC | CASSGGGRGPVRDTF
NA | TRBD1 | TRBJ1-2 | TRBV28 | TGTGCCAGCACAACAGGGGGGACTAACTATGGCTACACCTTC | CASTTGGTNYGYTF
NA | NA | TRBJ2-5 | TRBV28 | TGTGCCAGCAGTTTGGCGGGGGCGGAGACCCAGTACTTC | CASSLAGAETQYF
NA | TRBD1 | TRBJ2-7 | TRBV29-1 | TGCAGCGTGGTTATACGGGACAGGGGACCCGAGCAGTACTTC | CSVVIRDRGPEQYF
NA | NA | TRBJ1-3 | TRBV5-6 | TGTGCCAGCCAGGGCTCTGGAAACACCATATATTTT | CASQGSGNTIYF
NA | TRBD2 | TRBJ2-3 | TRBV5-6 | TGTGCCAGCAGCTTGGCCGTAGCGGGGGGCTCTTCGCAGTATTTT | CASSLAVAGGSSQYF
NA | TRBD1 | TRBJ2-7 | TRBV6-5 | TGTGCCAGCAGACGGGCAGGGGGCTACGAGCAGTACTTC | CASRRAGGYEQYF
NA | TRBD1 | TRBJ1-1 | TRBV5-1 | TGCGCCAGCAGCCCCCCGACAGGGGGCATCGCTGAAGCTTTCTTT | CASSPPTGGIAEAFF
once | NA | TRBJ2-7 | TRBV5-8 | TGTGCCAGCAGCCCCGCGCGAGAGCAGTACTTC | CASSPAREQYF
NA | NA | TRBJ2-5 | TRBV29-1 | TGCAGCGTTGAAGACCTGGGCCAAAAAGAGACCCAGTACTTC | CSVEDLGQKETQYF
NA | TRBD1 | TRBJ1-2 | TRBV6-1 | TGTGCCAGCAGTGGAGGCTCGGTCAGGGGGCTGAGTGGCTACACCTTC | CASSGGSVRGLSGYTF
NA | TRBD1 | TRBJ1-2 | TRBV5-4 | TGTGCCAGCAGCTTGGGACAGGGGAAGGGGGCTAACTATGGCTACACCTTC | CASSLGQGKGANYGYTF
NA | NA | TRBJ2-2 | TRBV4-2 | TGTGCCAGCAGCCAGGTACAGGGCTTGTCTTACGGGGAGCTGTTTTTT | CASSQVQGLSYGELFF
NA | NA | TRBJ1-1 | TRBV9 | TGTGCCAGCAGCGCCAGGCGGGAGGGGCCGAACACAGAAGCTTTCTTT | CASSARREGPNTEAFF
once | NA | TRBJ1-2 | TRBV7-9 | TGTGCCAGCAGCTTAAATACCGGTAACTATGGCTACACCTTC | CASSLNTGNYGYTF
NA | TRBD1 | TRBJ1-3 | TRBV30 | TGTGCCTGGAGTTGGGGGACAGGGGGAAACACCATATATTTT | CAWSWGTGGNTIYF
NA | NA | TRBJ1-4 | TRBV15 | TGTGCCACCAGCAGGTCCCGGGTTAATGAAAAACTGTTTTTT | CATSRSRVNEKLFF
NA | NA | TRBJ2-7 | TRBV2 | TGTGCCAGCAGCCACCCTCAGGACGAGCAGTACTTC | CASSHPQDEQYF
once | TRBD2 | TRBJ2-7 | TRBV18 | TGTGCCAGCTCACCAATTGGGACTAGCGGGAGAAGGTACGAGCAGTACTTC | CASSPIGTSGRRYEQYF
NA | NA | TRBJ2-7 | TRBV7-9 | TGTGCCAGCAGCCCGGACAGTCTGACCTACGAGCAGTACTTC | CASSPDSLTYEQYF
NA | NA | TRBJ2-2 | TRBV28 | TGTGCCAGCAGTACGCCGGGGACCGGGGAGCTGTTTTTT | CASSTPGTGELFF
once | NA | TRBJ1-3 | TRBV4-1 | TGCGCCAGCAGCCACCGATCAGGGGCGAACTCTGGAAACACCATATATTTT | CASSHRSGANSGNTIYF
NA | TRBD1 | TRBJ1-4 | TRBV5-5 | TGTGCCAGCAGCTTCGGGACAGGGGGTCATGAAAAACTGTTTTTT | CASSFGTGGHEKLFF
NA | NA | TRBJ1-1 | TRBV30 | TGTGCCTGGACAGGGGTTTTTGAAGCTTTCTTT | CAWTGVFEAFF
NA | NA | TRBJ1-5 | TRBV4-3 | TGCGCCAGCAGCCAAGATTGGACAGACAATCAGCCCCAGCATTTT | CASSQDWTDNQPQHF
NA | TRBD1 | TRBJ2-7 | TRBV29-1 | TGCAGCGTAGGAGGAGGACAGGGGGGCGACGAGCAGTACTTC | CSVGGGQGGDEQYF
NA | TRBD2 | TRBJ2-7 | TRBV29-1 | TGCAGCGTTCGTTTGACTAGCGGCTACGAGCAGTACTTC | CSVRLTSGYEQYF
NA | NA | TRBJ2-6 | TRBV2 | TGTGCCAGCAGGGTTACAGGGTCTGGGGCCAACGTCCTGACTTTC | CASRVTGSGANVLTF
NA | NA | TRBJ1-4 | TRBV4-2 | TGTGCCAGCAGCCAAGAAACAGGGAGCGAAAAACTGTTTTTT | CASSQETGSEKLFF
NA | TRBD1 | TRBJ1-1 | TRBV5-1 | TGCGCCAGCAGCTTGGCCCAGGGGGCGACGGCTGAAGCTTTCTTT | CASSLAQGATAEAFF
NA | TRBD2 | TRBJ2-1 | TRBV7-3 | TGTGCCAGCAGCCCTGGACTAGCGGGGGGGCTCAATGAGCAGTTCTTC | CASSPGLAGGLNEQFF
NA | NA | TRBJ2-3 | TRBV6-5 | TGTGCCAGCAAAGAATACGGAGTTAGCACAGATACGCAGTATTTT | CASKEYGVSTDTQYF
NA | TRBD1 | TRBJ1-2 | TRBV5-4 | TGTGCCAGCAGCTTGAATTACAGGGGAGCGGGCTACACCTTC | CASSLNYRGAGYTF
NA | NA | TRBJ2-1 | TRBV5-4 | TGTGCCAGCAGCTCCTTCAATGAGCAGTTCTTC | CASSSFNEQFF
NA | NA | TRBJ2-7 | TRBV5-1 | TGCGCCAGCAGCTTGCCAGACAGTTACCCCTACGAGCAGTACTTC | CASSLPDSYPYEQYF
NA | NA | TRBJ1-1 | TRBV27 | TGTGCCAGCAGTTTTGGGCAGGGTGCTGAAGCTTTCTTT | CASSFGQGAEAFF
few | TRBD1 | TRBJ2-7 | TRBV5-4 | TGTGCCAGCAGCCGCCAGGGGGCTTACGAGCAGTACTTC | CASSRQGAYEQYF
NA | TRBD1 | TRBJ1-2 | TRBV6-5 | TGTGCCAGCAGCCAGGGGGATGGCTACACCTTC | CASSQGDGYTF
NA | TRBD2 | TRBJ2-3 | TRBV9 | TGTGCCAGCAGCACCCGAGGGTTAGCGGGAGGCCTTAGCACAGATACGCAGTATTTT | CASSTRGLAGGLSTDTQYF
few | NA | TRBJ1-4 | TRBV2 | TGTGCCAGCAGGGGGGGAGGGCGAACAACTAATGAAAAACTGTTTTTT | CASRGGGRTTNEKLFF
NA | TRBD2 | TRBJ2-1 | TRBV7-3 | TGTGCCAGCAGCTCACTAGCGGGGGGTTTAAATGAGCAGTTCTTC | CASSSLAGGLNEQFF
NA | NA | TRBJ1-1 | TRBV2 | TGTGCCAGCGGCGAGACGGGTAACACTGAAGCTTTCTTT | CASGETGNTEAFF
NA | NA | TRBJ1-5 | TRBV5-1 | TGCGCCAGCAGCTTGGGAGGGGGGGGCGGTAATCAGCCCCAGCATTTT | CASSLGGGGGNQPQHF
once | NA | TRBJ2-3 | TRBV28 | TGTGCCAGCACCCGTCAGGTTGTGCACACAGATACGCAGTATTTT | CASTRQVVHTDTQYF
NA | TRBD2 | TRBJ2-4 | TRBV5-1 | TGCGCCAGCAGCTTGGGTTCGGGACTAGGGGTTAACATTCAGTACTTC | CASSLGSGLGVNIQYF
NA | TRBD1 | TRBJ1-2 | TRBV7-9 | TGTGCCAGCAGCTCGCGGGACAGGACCACCTATGGCTACACCTTC | CASSSRDRTTYGYTF
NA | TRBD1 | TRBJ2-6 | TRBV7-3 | TGTGCCAGCGGACAGGGGCCCTCTGGGGCCAACGTCCTGACTTTC | CASGQGPSGANVLTF
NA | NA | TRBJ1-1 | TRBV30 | TGTGCCTGGAGTGTAGCGACGGGCACTGAAGCTTTCTTT | CAWSVATGTEAFF
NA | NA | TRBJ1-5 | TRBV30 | TGTGCCTGGAATAGGGGTAATAGCAATCAGCCCCAGCATTTT | CAWNRGNSNQPQHF
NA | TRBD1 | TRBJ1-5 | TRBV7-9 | TGTGCCAGCAGCTCAGACAGGGGGCATAGCAATCAGCCCCAGCATTTT | CASSSDRGHSNQPQHF
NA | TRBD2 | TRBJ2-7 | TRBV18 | TGTGCCAGCTCACCAGCTAGCGGGAGGATCGACGAGCAGTACTTC | CASSPASGRIDEQYF
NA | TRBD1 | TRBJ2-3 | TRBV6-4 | TGTGCCAGCAGTGACTCGACAGGGCCAGATACGCAGTATTTT | CASSDSTGPDTQYF